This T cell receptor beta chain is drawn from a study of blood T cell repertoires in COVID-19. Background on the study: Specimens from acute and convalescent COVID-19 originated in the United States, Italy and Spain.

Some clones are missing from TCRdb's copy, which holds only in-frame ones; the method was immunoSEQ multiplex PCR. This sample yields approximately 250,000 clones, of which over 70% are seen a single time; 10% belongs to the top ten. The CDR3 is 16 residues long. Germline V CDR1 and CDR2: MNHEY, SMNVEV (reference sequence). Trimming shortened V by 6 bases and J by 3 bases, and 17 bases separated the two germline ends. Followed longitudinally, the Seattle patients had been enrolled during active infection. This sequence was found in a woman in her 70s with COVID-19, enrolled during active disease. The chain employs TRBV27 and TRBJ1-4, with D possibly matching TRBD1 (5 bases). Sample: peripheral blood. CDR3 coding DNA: TGTGCCAGCAGCCGACGTACAGGTCGCGCTAATGAAAAACTGTTTTTT. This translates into CASSRRTGRANEKLFF.